This T cell receptor (beta chain) was obtained from a study of OX40 agonist ivuxolimab in advanced cancers. Study overall: Ivuxolimab, an antibody acting as an agonist of OX40 (CD134), was used to treat patients. Prior anti-PD-1, anti-PD-L1 or anti-CTLA-4 therapy did not bar entry, and more than 35% had some. Study findings and constraints: At 0.1 to 3.0 mg/kg, CD4+ and CD8+ blood T cells expanded clonally by week 6. Partial responders receiving 0.1-3.0 mg/kg showed among the lowest clonal expansion.

Profiling relied on immunoSEQ multiplex PCR, and the TCRdb table lists in-frame clones only, not all of them. The data contain about 91,000 clones, around four fifths of them singletons. The CDR3 totals 16 residues. V was clipped by 2 bases and J by 9 bases, with 20 bases between them. Germline V lookup: CDR1 SNHLY, CDR2 FYNNEI. Comment on this clone: Its antigen remains unknown.

The sequence derives from an adult with an advanced solid tumor such as melanoma, head and neck, liver or kidney cancer. This material consisted of CD4+ or CD8+ T cells sorted from blood, taken in a trial of the OX40 agonist ivuxolimab. The chain is built from TRBV2 and TRBJ1-5; D is possibly TRBD1 (5 bases). CDR3 in amino acids: CASSERSAGNQGPQHF. In DNA, the CDR3 is TGTGCCAGCAGTGAAAGATCGGCAGGGAACCAGGGGCCCCAGCATTTT.